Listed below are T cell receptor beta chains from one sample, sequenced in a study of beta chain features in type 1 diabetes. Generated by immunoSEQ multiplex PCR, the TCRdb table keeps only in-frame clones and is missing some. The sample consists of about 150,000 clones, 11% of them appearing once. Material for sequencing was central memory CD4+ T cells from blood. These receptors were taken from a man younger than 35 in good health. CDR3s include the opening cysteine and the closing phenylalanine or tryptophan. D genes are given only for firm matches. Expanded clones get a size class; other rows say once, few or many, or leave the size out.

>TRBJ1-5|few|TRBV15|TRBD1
TGTGCCACCAGCAGAGATAGGAGACAGGGGGCTTATCAGCCCCAGCATTTT
CATSRDRRQGAYQPQHF
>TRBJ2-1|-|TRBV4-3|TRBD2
TGCGCCAGCAGCGAGTCTAGCGGGAGGTACAATGAGCAGTTCTTC
CASSESSGRYNEQFF
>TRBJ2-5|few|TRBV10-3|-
TGTGCCAGCAGTGATCCTAGGGCGGAGACCCAGTACTTC
CASSDPRAETQYF
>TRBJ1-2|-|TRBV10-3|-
TGTGCCATCAAGAGGAGGGACGTGGACTATGGCTACACCTTC
CAIKRRDVDYGYTF
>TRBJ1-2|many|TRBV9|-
TGTGCCAGCAGCGTATCCGGGTCTGGCTACACCTTC
CASSVSGSGYTF
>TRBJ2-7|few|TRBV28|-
TGTGCCAGCAGACCTAGAGAGATCTCCTACGAGCAGTACTTC
CASRPREISYEQYF
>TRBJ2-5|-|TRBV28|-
TGTGCCAGCAGCCTGGCGGGCCGGGACCAAGAGACCCAGTACTTC
CASSLAGRDQETQYF
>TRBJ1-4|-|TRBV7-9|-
TGTGCCAGCAGCAAGACGGCTGGGGGCACAGCAACTAATGAAAAACTGTTTTTT
CASSKTAGGTATNEKLFF
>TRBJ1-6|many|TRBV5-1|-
TGCGCCAGCAGCGCCGGGGCGCCCGGAGATTCACCCCTCCACTTT
CASSAGAPGDSPLHF
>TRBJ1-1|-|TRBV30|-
TGTGCCTGGAGTGTGACCCTACCGGGTACTGAAGCTTTCTTT
CAWSVTLPGTEAFF
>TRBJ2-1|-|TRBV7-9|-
TGTGCCAGCAGCTTATCGGACTTAGCCCTAAATGAGCAGTTCTTC
CASSLSDLALNEQFF
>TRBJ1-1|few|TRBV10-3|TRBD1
TGTGCCATCAGTGAGAGCAGACAGGGGTACACTGAAGCTTTCTTT
CAISESRQGYTEAFF
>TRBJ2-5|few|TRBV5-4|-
TGTGCCAGCAGCGGACCCCGGGGGTACCAAGAGACCCAGTACTTC
CASSGPRGYQETQYF
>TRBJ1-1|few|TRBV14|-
TGTGCCAGCAGCCCCTGGAGGAGGAACACTGAAGCTTTCTTT
CASSPWRRNTEAFF
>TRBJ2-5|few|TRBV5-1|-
TGCGCCAGCAGCTCCTCCGGGGCTCCCCAAGAGACCCAGTACTTC
CASSSSGAPQETQYF
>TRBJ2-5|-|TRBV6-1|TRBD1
TGTGCCAGCAGTGATAACAGGGGGCGGAAAGAGACCCAGTACTTC
CASSDNRGRKETQYF
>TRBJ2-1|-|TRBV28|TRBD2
TGTGCCAGCACCCTCGGACTAGCGGGGGTCCAAATCGAGTTCTTC
CASTLGLAGVQIEFF
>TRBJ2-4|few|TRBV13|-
TGTGCCAGCAGCTTGAAGGAGAGTGGCGCCAAAAACATTCAGTACTTC
CASSLKESGAKNIQYF
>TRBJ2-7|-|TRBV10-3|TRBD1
TGTGCCATCAGGCCCGGGACAGGCACCTACGAGCAGTACTTC
CAIRPGTGTYEQYF
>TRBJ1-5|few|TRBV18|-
TGTGCCAGCTCACGAACATCCGGGGAGCCCCAGCATTTT
CASSRTSGEPQHF
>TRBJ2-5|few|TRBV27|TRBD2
TGTGCCAGCAGTTCCCCTAGCGGGGGACAAGAGACCCAGTACTTC
CASSSPSGGQETQYF
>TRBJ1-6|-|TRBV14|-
TGTGCCAGCAGCCAAGATCTGGGCCGCTCTCAAAGACTCCACTTT
CASSQDLGRSQRLHF
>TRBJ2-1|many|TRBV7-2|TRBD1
TGTGCCAGCAGCTGGGGACAGGGAGATGAGCAGTTCTTC
CASSWGQGDEQFF
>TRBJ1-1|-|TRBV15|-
TGTGCCACCAGCAGAGACCGGACGAGGAGGAACACTGAAGCTTTCTTT
CATSRDRTRRNTEAFF
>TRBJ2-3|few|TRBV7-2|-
TGTGCCAGCAGCTTATTCGGCGGGGGCGGCACAGATACGCAGTATTTT
CASSLFGGGGTDTQYF
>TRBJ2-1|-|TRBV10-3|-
TGTGCCATCAGGAGCTGGTTGTATACGAATGAGCAGTTCTTC
CAIRSWLYTNEQFF
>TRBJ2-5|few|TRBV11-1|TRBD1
TGTGCCAGCAGCTTAGAAACGACAGGGCTGGAGACCCAGTACTTC
CASSLETTGLETQYF
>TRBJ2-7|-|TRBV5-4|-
TGTGCCAGCAGCTTCCCCGGGGGGCCCTACGAGCAGTACTTC
CASSFPGGPYEQYF
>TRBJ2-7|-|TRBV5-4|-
TGTGCCAGCAGCTTGGACGGCTACTACGAGCAGTACTTC
CASSLDGYYEQYF
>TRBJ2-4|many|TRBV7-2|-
TGTGCCAGCAGCTCGATGAGCGGGGCCAAAAACATTCAGTACTTC
CASSSMSGAKNIQYF
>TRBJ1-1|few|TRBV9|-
TGTGCCAGCAGCCCCTCGGGGAGGGCGAACACTGAAGCTTTCTTT
CASSPSGRANTEAFF
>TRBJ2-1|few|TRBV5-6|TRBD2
TGTGCCAGCAGCTGGGGACTAGCGGGGGGTTCCTACAATGAGCAGTTCTTC
CASSWGLAGGSYNEQFF
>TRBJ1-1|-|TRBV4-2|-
TGTGCCAGCAGCTTATTAGCTAACACTGAAGCTTTCTTT
CASSLLANTEAFF
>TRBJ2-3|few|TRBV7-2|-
TGTGCCAGCACCCTTGGCGGGGGCACAGATACGCAGTATTTT
CASTLGGGTDTQYF
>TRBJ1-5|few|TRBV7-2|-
TGTGCCAGCAGCCCTTCCAGGGGAACCCAGCATTTT
CASSPSRGTQHF
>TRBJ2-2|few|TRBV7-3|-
TGTGCCAGCAGCCCCACAGGGACGAACACCGGGGAGCTGTTTTTT
CASSPTGTNTGELFF
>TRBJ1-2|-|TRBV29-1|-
TGCAGCGTTGACACTGGCTACACCTTC
CSVDTGYTF
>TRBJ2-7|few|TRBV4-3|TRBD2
TGCGCCAGCAGCCACCAACTAGCGGGGGCCAACTACGAGCAGTACTTC
CASSHQLAGANYEQYF
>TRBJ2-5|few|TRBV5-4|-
TGTGCCAGCAGGCAGGATAGGGAGACCCAGTACTTC
CASRQDRETQYF
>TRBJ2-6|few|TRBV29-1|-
TGCAGCGTTGAAGGCAGGGATGGGGCCAACGTCCTGACTTTC
CSVEGRDGANVLTF
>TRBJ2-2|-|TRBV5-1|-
TGCGCCAGCAGCTTGGGGGCGAACACCGGGGAGCTGTTTTTT
CASSLGANTGELFF
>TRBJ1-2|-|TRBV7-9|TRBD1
TGTGCCAGCAGACCCGGGACAGGGAGAGGTGGCTACACCTTC
CASRPGTGRGGYTF
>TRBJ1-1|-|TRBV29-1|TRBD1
TGCAGCGTTTCAGGACAGGGGGCTATTGAAGCTTTCTTT
CSVSGQGAIEAFF
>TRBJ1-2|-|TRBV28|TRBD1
TGTGCCAGCAGTCGGACAGGGTATGGCTACACCTTC
CASSRTGYGYTF
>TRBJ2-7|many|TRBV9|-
TGTGCCAGCAGCGGCCGGGACGCGTACTACGAGCAGTACTTC
CASSGRDAYYEQYF
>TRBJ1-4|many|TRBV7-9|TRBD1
TGTGCCAGCAGCCCCTCCGACAGGGGCGAGGAAAAACTGTTTTTT
CASSPSDRGEEKLFF
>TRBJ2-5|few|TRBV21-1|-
TGTGCCAGCAGCAAAGATATTGAGTACTTC
CASSKDIEYF
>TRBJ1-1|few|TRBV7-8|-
TGTGCCAGCAGCTTATGGTCTGAAGCTTTCTTT
CASSLWSEAFF
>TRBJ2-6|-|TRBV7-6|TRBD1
TGTGCCAGCAGCTTGGCCGGGACAGGCCTTATTCTGAGCTCTGGGGCCAACGTCCTGACTTTC
CASSLAGTGLILSSGANVLTF
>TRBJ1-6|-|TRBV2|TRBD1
TGTGCCAGCAGTGAAATCATGGGACAGTATAATTCACCCCTCCACTTT
CASSEIMGQYNSPLHF
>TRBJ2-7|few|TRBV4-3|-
TGCGCCAGCAGCCAAGAAAGGCTAGTCATCTACGAGCAGTACTTC
CASSQERLVIYEQYF
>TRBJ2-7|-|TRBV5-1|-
TGCGCCAGCAGCTTTAACAGGGACGAGCAGTACTTC
CASSFNRDEQYF
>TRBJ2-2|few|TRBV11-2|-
TGTGCCAGCAGCTACGGGGGAGGTCTTCCCGGGGAGCTGTTTTTT
CASSYGGGLPGELFF
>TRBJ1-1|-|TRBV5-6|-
TGTGCCAGCCCCCCGGATCAAAGGGAGGAATTAGACACTGAAGCTTTCTTT
CASPPDQREELDTEAFF
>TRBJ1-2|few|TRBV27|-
TGTGCCAGCAGTTTAAAACAGAGCTATGGCTACACCTTC
CASSLKQSYGYTF
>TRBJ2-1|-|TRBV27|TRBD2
TGTGCCAGCAGCCCGACTAGCGGGATCTCCTACAATGAGCAGTTCTTC
CASSPTSGISYNEQFF
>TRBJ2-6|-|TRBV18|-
TGTGCCAGCTCACCCAGCTCTGGGGCCAACGTCCTGACTTTC
CASSPSSGANVLTF